These T cell receptor beta chains were read from a single sample in a study of glioma-infiltrating T cells after dendritic cell vaccination. Profiling relied on immunoSEQ multiplex PCR, and the TCRdb table lists in-frame clones only, not all of them. This sample has tens of thousands of clones, with around 83% found just once. The source was blood, collected after dendritic cell vaccination. The receptors stem from a human donor with glioblastoma. The CDR3 runs from the conserved cysteine through the conserved F or W. D genes are given only for firm matches. Rows give clone size only sometimes, using once, few, many, or a class for an expanded clone.

CDR3 protein: CASSPRTGSSYGYTF; CDR3 DNA: TGTGCCAGCAGCCCCAGGACAGGATCGTCCTATGGCTACACCTTC; clone size: once; V gene: TRBV5-4; J gene: TRBJ1-2; D gene: TRBD1
CDR3 protein: CASSPGFGQGNSPLHF; CDR3 DNA: TGCGCCAGCAGCCCGGGTTTTGGGCAGGGTAATTCACCCCTCCACTTT; clone size: .; V gene: TRBV5-1; J gene: TRBJ1-6; D gene: .
CDR3 protein: CASSVTGGYTNTQYF; CDR3 DNA: TGTGCCAGCAGCGTCACTGGAGGGTATACTAATACGCAGTATTTT; clone size: few; V gene: TRBV9; J gene: TRBJ2-3; D gene: .
CDR3 protein: CASSPRPGAEQYF; CDR3 DNA: TGTGCCAGCAGCCCGAGACCAGGGGCCGAGCAGTACTTC; clone size: .; V gene: TRBV6-1; J gene: TRBJ2-7; D gene: .
CDR3 protein: CATSRDDGLAGGRDDNEQFF; CDR3 DNA: TGTGCCACCAGCAGAGACGACGGTCTAGCGGGGGGCAGAGACGACAATGAGCAGTTCTTC; clone size: .; V gene: TRBV15; J gene: TRBJ2-1; D gene: TRBD2
CDR3 protein: CASSLHRDLTDTQYF; CDR3 DNA: TGTGCCAGCAGCTTACATCGAGATCTCACAGATACGCAGTATTTT; clone size: .; V gene: TRBV11-2; J gene: TRBJ2-3; D gene: .
CDR3 protein: CASSLSGQGARYGYTF; CDR3 DNA: TGTGCCAGCAGCTTATCGGGACAGGGGGCCCGCTATGGCTACACCTTC; clone size: .; V gene: TRBV7-2; J gene: TRBJ1-2; D gene: TRBD1
CDR3 protein: CASSFDTVYEQYF; CDR3 DNA: TGTGCCAGCAGCTTTGATACGGTCTACGAGCAGTACTTC; clone size: .; V gene: TRBV7-2; J gene: TRBJ2-7; D gene: .
CDR3 protein: CASSFTGDQPQHF; CDR3 DNA: TGTGCCAGCAGTTTCACGGGGGATCAGCCCCAGCATTTT; clone size: .; V gene: TRBV27; J gene: TRBJ1-5; D gene: .
CDR3 protein: CASSRTSGGTDTQYF; CDR3 DNA: TGTGCCAGCAGCCGGACTAGCGGGGGCACAGATACGCAGTATTTT; clone size: .; V gene: TRBV5-4; J gene: TRBJ2-3; D gene: TRBD2
CDR3 protein: CASSGPSPHNGQFF; CDR3 DNA: TGTGCCAGCAGTGGGCCTAGTCCCCACAATGGGCAGTTCTTC; clone size: .; V gene: TRBV25-1; J gene: TRBJ2-1; D gene: .
CDR3 protein: CASSAYRVFSSPLHF; CDR3 DNA: TGTGCCAGCAGTGCCTACAGGGTTTTCAGTTCACCCCTCCACTTT; clone size: .; V gene: TRBV27; J gene: TRBJ1-6; D gene: .
CDR3 protein: CASSLLGEKLFF; CDR3 DNA: TGTGCCAGCAGCTTACTCGGTGAAAAACTGTTTTTT; clone size: .; V gene: TRBV7-9; J gene: TRBJ1-4; D gene: .
CDR3 protein: CASSLTPGTSGLTDTQYF; CDR3 DNA: TGTGCCAGCAGCTTAACTCCCGGGACTAGCGGCTTAACAGATACGCAGTATTTT; clone size: .; V gene: TRBV7-6; J gene: TRBJ2-3; D gene: TRBD2
CDR3 protein: CASSTDRGNTGELFF; CDR3 DNA: TGCGCCAGCAGCACGGACAGGGGGAACACCGGGGAGCTGTTTTTT; clone size: .; V gene: TRBV5-1; J gene: TRBJ2-2; D gene: TRBD1
CDR3 protein: CASSEAIAAPARQPQHF; CDR3 DNA: TGTGCCAGCAGTGAGGCGATAGCAGCCCCTGCGAGGCAGCCCCAGCATTTT; clone size: .; V gene: TRBV6-1; J gene: TRBJ1-5; D gene: .
CDR3 protein: CASSSLAGGPNEQFF; CDR3 DNA: TGTGCCAGCAGCTCCCTAGCGGGGGGCCCTAATGAGCAGTTCTTC; clone size: .; V gene: TRBV7-3; J gene: TRBJ2-1; D gene: TRBD2
CDR3 protein: CASSQAGGWQGNEKLFF; CDR3 DNA: TGTGCCAGCAGCCAGGCGGGAGGGTGGCAGGGTAATGAAAAACTGTTTTTT; clone size: .; V gene: TRBV4-2; J gene: TRBJ1-4; D gene: .
CDR3 protein: CASSGLGISESPYNEQFF; CDR3 DNA: TGTGCCAGCTCCGGACTGGGGATTAGCGAGTCCCCCTACAATGAGCAGTTCTTC; clone size: .; V gene: TRBV7-3; J gene: TRBJ2-1; D gene: .
CDR3 protein: CASSQDISGELFF; CDR3 DNA: TGCGCCAGCAGCCAAGATATCTCCGGGGAGCTGTTTTTT; clone size: few; V gene: TRBV4-3; J gene: TRBJ2-2; D gene: .
CDR3 protein: CASSSGQGSTEAFF; CDR3 DNA: TGTGCCAGCAGCTCTGGACAGGGATCCACTGAAGCTTTCTTT; clone size: .; V gene: TRBV7-3; J gene: TRBJ1-1; D gene: TRBD1
CDR3 protein: CAITTGMNTEAFF; CDR3 DNA: TGTGCCATCACGACAGGCATGAACACTGAAGCTTTCTTT; clone size: once; V gene: TRBV10-3; J gene: TRBJ1-1; D gene: .
CDR3 protein: CASSYVAGGQETQYF; CDR3 DNA: TGTGCCAGCAGTTATGTAGCGGGGGGGCAAGAGACCCAGTACTTC; clone size: few; V gene: TRBV6-6; J gene: TRBJ2-5; D gene: TRBD2
CDR3 protein: CASSAIAGAYNEQFF; CDR3 DNA: TGTGCCAGCAGCGCTATAGCGGGGGCCTACAATGAGCAGTTCTTC; clone size: .; V gene: TRBV7-8; J gene: TRBJ2-1; D gene: TRBD2
CDR3 protein: CAISEGTVEEKLFF; CDR3 DNA: TGTGCCATCAGTGAAGGAACAGTGGAAGAAAAACTGTTTTTT; clone size: .; V gene: TRBV10-3; J gene: TRBJ1-4; D gene: .
CDR3 protein: CASRKGQGDRDTQYF; CDR3 DNA: TGTGCCAGCAGAAAGGGACAGGGAGACAGAGATACGCAGTATTTT; clone size: .; V gene: TRBV2; J gene: TRBJ2-3; D gene: TRBD1
CDR3 protein: CASSLGGETYEQYF; CDR3 DNA: TGTGCCAGCAGTTTGGGTGGGGAGACTTACGAGCAGTACTTC; clone size: .; V gene: TRBV6-5; J gene: TRBJ2-7; D gene: .
CDR3 protein: CASSISTGESTEAFF; CDR3 DNA: TGTGCCAGCAGCATATCGACAGGTGAAAGCACTGAAGCTTTCTTT; clone size: .; V gene: TRBV7-8; J gene: TRBJ1-1; D gene: .
CDR3 protein: CATSPDRNQETQYF; CDR3 DNA: TGTGCCACCAGTCCTGACAGAAACCAAGAGACCCAGTACTTC; clone size: .; V gene: TRBV15; J gene: TRBJ2-5; D gene: .
CDR3 protein: CASSPGQMVNQPQHF; CDR3 DNA: TGTGCCAGCAGCCCGGGACAGATGGTTAATCAGCCCCAGCATTTT; clone size: .; V gene: TRBV27; J gene: TRBJ1-5; D gene: TRBD1
CDR3 protein: CASSWTSGGAYEQFF; CDR3 DNA: TGTGCCAGCAGCTGGACTAGCGGGGGGGCCTATGAGCAGTTCTTC; clone size: once; V gene: TRBV5-4; J gene: TRBJ2-1; D gene: TRBD2
CDR3 protein: CASSLVEGNTEAFF; CDR3 DNA: TGTGCCAGCAGCTTAGTGGAGGGGAACACTGAAGCTTTCTTT; clone size: .; V gene: TRBV7-6; J gene: TRBJ1-1; D gene: .
CDR3 protein: CASSDTNREAIYGYTF; CDR3 DNA: TGTGCCAGCAGCGATACTAACAGGGAAGCTATCTATGGCTACACCTTC; clone size: .; V gene: TRBV5-6; J gene: TRBJ1-2; D gene: .
CDR3 protein: CASSQENTIYF; CDR3 DNA: TGTGCCAGCAGCCAGGAAAACACCATATATTTT; clone size: few; V gene: TRBV2; J gene: TRBJ1-3; D gene: .
CDR3 protein: CASSLGLGRTEAFF; CDR3 DNA: TGTGCCAGCAGCTTGGGACTCGGAAGAACTGAAGCTTTCTTT; clone size: .; V gene: TRBV5-6; J gene: TRBJ1-1; D gene: .